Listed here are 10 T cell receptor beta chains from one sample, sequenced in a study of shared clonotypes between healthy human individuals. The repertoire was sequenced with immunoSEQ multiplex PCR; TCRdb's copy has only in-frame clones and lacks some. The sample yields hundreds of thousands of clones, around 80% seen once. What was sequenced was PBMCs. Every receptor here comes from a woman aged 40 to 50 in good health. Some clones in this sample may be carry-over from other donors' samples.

CDR3 DNA sequence: TGTGCCACCAGCAGAGATTCGGTCAGGGGGAATGGAAACACCATATATTTT. Translating it yields CATSRDSVRGNGNTIYF. The chain couples TRBV15 to TRBJ1-3, with TRBD1 matching 7 bases. This CDR3 comprises 17 residues. CDR1 LNHNV and CDR2 YYDKDF come from the germline V gene (reference sequence). The V segment lost 0 bases and the J segment 3 bases; nucleotides outside the gene matches: 8.

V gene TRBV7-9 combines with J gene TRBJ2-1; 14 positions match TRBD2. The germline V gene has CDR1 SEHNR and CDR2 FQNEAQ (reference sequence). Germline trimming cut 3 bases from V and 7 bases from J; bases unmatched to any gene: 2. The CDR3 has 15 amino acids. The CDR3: CASSFWTSGRNEQFF. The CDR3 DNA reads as TGTGCCAGCAGCTTTTGGACTAGCGGGAGGAATGAGCAGTTCTTC.

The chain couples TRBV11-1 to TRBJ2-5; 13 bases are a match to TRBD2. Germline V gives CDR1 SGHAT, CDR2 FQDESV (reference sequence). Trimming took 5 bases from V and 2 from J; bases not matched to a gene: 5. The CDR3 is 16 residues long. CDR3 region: CASSRTSGRGQETQYF. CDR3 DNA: TGTGCCAGCAGCCGGACTAGCGGGAGAGGGCAAGAGACCCAGTACTTC.

As DNA, the CDR3 is TGCGCCAGCAGTCAAAGGGGACACCGGGGGCCCACAACTAATGAAAAACTGTTTTTT. Amino acid sequence: CASSQRGHRGPTTNEKLFF. The chain couples TRBV23-1 to TRBJ1-4, with D possibly TRBD1 on 6 matching bases. TRBV23-1 carries the ORF label, with uncertain function. This CDR3 contains 19 residues. V was pared by 2 bases and J by 0 bases, with 19 bases between.

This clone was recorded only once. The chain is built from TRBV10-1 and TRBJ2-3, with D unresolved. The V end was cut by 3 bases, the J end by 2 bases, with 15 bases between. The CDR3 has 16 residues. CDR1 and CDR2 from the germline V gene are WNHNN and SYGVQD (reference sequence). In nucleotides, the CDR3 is TGCGCCAGCAGTGAACGGTCCGGATCCTTCACAGATACGCAGTATTTT. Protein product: CASSERSGSFTDTQYF.

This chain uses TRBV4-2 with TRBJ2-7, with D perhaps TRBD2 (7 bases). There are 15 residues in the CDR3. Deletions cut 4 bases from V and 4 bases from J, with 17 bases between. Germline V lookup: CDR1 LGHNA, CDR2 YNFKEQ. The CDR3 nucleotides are TGTGCCAGCAGCCCGCAGACAGGCGGGGGATACGAGCAGTACTTC. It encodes CASSPQTGGGYEQYF.

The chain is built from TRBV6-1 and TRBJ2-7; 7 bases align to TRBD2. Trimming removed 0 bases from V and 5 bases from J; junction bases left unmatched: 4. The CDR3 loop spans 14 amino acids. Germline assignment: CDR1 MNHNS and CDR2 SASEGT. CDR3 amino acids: CASSEAGGTNEQYF. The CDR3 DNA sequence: TGTGCCAGCAGTGAAGCGGGGGGGACCAACGAGCAGTACTTC.

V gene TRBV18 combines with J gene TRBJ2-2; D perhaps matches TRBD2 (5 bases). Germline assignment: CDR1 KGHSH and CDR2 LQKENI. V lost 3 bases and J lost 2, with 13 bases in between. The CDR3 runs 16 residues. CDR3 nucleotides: TGTGCCAGCTCACCCGAGGGTGCCCGAAACACCGGGGAGCTGTTTTTT. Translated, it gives CASSPEGARNTGELFF.

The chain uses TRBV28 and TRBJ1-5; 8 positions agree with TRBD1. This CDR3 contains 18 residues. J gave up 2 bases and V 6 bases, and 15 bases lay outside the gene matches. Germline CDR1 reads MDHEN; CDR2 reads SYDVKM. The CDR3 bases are TGTGCCAGCAGACCGGACCACTGGCAGGGGGCGGGCAATCAGCCCCAGCATTTT. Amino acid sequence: CASRPDHWQGAGNQPQHF.

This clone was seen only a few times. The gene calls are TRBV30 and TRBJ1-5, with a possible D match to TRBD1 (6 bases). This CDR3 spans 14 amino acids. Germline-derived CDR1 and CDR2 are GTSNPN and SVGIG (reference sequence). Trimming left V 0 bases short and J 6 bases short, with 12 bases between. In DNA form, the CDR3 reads TGTGCCTGGAGTGTACAGGGTACTGGTCAGCCCCAGCATTTT. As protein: CAWSVQGTGQPQHF.